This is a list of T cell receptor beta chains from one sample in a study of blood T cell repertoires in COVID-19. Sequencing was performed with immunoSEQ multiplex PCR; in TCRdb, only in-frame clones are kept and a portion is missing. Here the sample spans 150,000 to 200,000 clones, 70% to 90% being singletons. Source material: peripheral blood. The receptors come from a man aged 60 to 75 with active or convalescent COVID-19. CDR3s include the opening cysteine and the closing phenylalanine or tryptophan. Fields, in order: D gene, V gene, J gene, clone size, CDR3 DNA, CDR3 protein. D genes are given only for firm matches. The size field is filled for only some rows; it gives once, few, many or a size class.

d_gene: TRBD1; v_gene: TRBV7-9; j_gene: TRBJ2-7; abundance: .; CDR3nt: TGTGCCAGCAGCCTACAGGGGGAGGACTACGAGCAGTACTTC; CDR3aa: CASSLQGEDYEQYF
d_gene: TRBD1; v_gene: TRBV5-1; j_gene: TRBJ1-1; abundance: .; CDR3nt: TGCGCCAGCAGCCTGGGGACAGGGGACGGGGTGAACACTGAAGCTTTCTTT; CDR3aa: CASSLGTGDGVNTEAFF
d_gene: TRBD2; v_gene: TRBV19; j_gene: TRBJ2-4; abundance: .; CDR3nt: TGTGCCAGTAGTACCATACCGGGACTAGCGGGGGGGCAAGCCAAAAACATTCAGTACTTC; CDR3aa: CASSTIPGLAGGQAKNIQYF
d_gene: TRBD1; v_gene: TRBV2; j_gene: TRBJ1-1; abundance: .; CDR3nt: TGTGCCAGCAGTGCCCCGGACAGGGGAAGAGCTTTCTTT; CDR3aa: CASSAPDRGRAFF
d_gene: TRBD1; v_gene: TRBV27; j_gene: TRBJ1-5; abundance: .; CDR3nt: TGTGCCAGCAGCCTTTCGGGACAGATCAATCAGCCCCAGCATTTT; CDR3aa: CASSLSGQINQPQHF
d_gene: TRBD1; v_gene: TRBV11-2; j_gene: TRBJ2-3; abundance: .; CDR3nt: TGTGCCAGCAGCACCACACAGGGGGATACGCAGTATTTT; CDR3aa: CASSTTQGDTQYF
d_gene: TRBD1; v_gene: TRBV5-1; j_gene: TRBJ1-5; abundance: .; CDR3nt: TGCGCCAACAGAGGACAGGGGGCCGCTAGTTGGTTACAGCCCCAGCATTTT; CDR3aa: CANRGQGAASWLQPQHF
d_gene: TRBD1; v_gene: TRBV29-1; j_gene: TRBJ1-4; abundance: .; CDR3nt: TGCAGCGTCAGGACAGGGGGAGAAAAACTGTTTTTT; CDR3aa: CSVRTGGEKLFF
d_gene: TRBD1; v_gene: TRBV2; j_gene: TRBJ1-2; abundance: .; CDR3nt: TGTGCCAGCAGTCGCGGACAGGGGTATGGCTACACCTTC; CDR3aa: CASSRGQGYGYTF
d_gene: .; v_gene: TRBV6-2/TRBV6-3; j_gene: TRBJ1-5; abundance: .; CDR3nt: TGTGCCAGCAGCCCTATGTCGGGCAATCAGCCCCAGCATTTT; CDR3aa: CASSPMSGNQPQHF
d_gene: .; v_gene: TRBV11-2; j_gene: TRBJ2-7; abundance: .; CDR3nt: TGTGCCAGCAGCTACACACAGGGAAGGACCTACGAGCAGTACTTC; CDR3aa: CASSYTQGRTYEQYF
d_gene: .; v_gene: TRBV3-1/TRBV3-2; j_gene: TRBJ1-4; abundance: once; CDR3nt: TGTGCCAGCAGCCAAGCCGGACAGCTCCTTAATGAAAAACTGTTTTTT; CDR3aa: CASSQAGQLLNEKLFF
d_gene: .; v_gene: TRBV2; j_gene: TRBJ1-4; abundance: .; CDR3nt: TGTGCCAGCAGTGAGCGCGGGGGCGCAACTAATGAAAAACTGTTTTTT; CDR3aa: CASSERGGATNEKLFF
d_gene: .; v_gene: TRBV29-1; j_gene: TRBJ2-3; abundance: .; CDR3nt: TGCAGCGTCGTTCGAGGTCCAACAGATACGCAGTATTTT; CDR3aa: CSVVRGPTDTQYF
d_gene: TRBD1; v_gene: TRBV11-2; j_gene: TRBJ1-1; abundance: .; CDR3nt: TGTGCCAGCAGCCAGCAGGGGGCAGCGAACACTGAAGCTTTCTTT; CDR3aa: CASSQQGAANTEAFF
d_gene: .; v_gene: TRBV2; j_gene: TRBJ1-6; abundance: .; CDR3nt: TGTGCCAGCAGTGACAACGTCGGACCCCTCCACTTT; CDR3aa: CASSDNVGPLHF
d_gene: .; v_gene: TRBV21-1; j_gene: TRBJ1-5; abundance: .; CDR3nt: TGTGCCAGCAGCACCCGGACAACCGCCGTGTATAGCAATCAGCCCCAGCATTTT; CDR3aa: CASSTRTTAVYSNQPQHF
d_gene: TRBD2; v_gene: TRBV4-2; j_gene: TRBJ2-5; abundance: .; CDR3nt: TGTGCCAGCAGCCAAGAGCCGGGACTAGCGGTTCAAGAGACCCAGTACTTC; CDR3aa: CASSQEPGLAVQETQYF
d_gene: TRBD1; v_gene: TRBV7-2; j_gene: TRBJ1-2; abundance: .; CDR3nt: TGTGCCAGCAGCTTAAGATCAGGGGGCGCGAACTATGGCTACACCTTC; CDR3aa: CASSLRSGGANYGYTF
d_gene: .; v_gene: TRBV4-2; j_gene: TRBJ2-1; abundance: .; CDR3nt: TGTGCCAGCAGCCAAGAACTCTTTACCTACAATGAGCAGTTCTTC; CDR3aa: CASSQELFTYNEQFF
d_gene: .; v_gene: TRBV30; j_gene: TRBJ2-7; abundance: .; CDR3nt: TGTGCCTGGAGACAGGGCCACGAGCAGTACTTC; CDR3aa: CAWRQGHEQYF
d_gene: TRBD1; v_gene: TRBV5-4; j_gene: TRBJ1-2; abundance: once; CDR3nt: TGTGCCAGCAGCCAGGGGGAGGTAGGAGGCTACACCTTC; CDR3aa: CASSQGEVGGYTF
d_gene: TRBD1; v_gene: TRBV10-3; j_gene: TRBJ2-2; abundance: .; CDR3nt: TGTGCCATCAGTCCCGGACAGGGAGACACCGGGGAGCTGTTTTTT; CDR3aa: CAISPGQGDTGELFF
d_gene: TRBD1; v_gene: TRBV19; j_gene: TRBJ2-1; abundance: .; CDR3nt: TGTGCCAGTAGAGTCCAGGGGGTTAGGAATGAGCAGTTCTTC; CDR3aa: CASRVQGVRNEQFF
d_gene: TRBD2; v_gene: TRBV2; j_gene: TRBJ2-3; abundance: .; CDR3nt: TGTGCCAGCAGGGCTCCTAGCGGGGGGAATACGCAGTATTTT; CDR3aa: CASRAPSGGNTQYF
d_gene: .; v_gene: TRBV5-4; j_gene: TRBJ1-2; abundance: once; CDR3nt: TGTGCCAGCAGCGTCTGGACGGGGGAGGGCTACACCTTC; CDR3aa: CASSVWTGEGYTF
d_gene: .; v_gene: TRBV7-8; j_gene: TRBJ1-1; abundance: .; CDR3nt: TGTGCCAGCAGCTTAGGTAACCCGAGGGAGGGCACTGAAGCTTTCTTT; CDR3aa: CASSLGNPREGTEAFF
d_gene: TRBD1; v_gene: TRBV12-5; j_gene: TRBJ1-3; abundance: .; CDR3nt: TGTGCTAGTGGTCTGGACAGGGGAACTGGAAACACCATATATTTT; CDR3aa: CASGLDRGTGNTIYF
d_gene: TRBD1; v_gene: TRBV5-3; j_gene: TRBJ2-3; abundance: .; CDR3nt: TGTGCCAGAAGCTCTATATTGTCCAGGACAGGGCATACAGATACGCAGTATTTT; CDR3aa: CARSSILSRTGHTDTQYF
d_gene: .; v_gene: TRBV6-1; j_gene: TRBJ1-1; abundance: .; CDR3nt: TGTGCCAGCAGTGAAGTCGCAGGAACGAACACTGAAGCTTTCTTT; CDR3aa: CASSEVAGTNTEAFF
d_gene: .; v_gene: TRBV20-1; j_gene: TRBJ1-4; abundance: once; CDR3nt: TGCAGTGCTGAGTCCGATGAAAAACTGTTTTTT; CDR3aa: CSAESDEKLFF
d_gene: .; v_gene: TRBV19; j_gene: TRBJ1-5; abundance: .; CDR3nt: TGTGCCAGTGGTAGTAGGGGACAGCCCCAGCATTTT; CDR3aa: CASGSRGQPQHF